These T cell receptor beta chains were read from a single sample in a study of CD8 T cells in Susac syndrome. In TCRdb, the immunoSEQ multiplex PCR reads were re-called with MiXCR into one record per CDR3 protein. This sample has tens of thousands of distinct CDR3 sequences, with approximately 96% found just once. Sample: CD4+ T cells from PBMCs. Receptor source: a human donor with multiple sclerosis. Each CDR3 is given with its conserved first and last residue. D genes are given only for firm matches. A clone size is listed for some rows: how often the clone was seen (once, few, many), or a class if it is expanded.

j_call d_call clone_size v_call cdr3_nt cdr3_aa
TRBJ2-2 . . TRBV4-1 TGCGCCAGCAGCCAGAAAGAATCGAACACCGGGGAGCTGTTTTTT CASSQKESNTGELFF
TRBJ2-5 . . TRBV7-2 TGTGCCAGCAGCTTAGGTGGGGGCGCAGAGACCCAGTACTTC CASSLGGGAETQYF
TRBJ1-1 . once TRBV3-1 TGTGCCAGCAGCCACTCCGACCGTCGTGCTGAAGCTTTCTTT CASSHSDRRAEAFF
TRBJ1-5 TRBD1 . TRBV9 TGTGCCAGCAGCGTAGACATAGGGGGCGGTCAGCCCCAGCATTTT CASSVDIGGGQPQHF
TRBJ1-2 . once TRBV5-4 TGTGCCAGCAGCTTGGGGGTAGACGGCTACACCTTC CASSLGVDGYTF
TRBJ2-3 TRBD1 . TRBV11-2 TGTGCCAGCAGTTGGAGACAGGGGGATTCGTATTTT CASSWRQGDSYF
TRBJ2-1 TRBD1 . TRBV6-1 TGTGCCAGCAGGGACGGACAGGGGGCCTCAGACAATGAGCAGTTCTTC CASRDGQGASDNEQFF
TRBJ2-1 . . TRBV5-1 TGCGCCAGCAGTTCACAGGGAGGCCACCGCAATGAGCAGTTCTTC CASSSQGGHRNEQFF
TRBJ2-2 . . TRBV30 TGTGCCTGGATCACCCCCGGGGAACTCACCGGGGAGCTGTTTTTT CAWITPGELTGELFF
TRBJ2-5 . . TRBV12-3/TRBV12-4 TGTGCCAGCAGCCGCGCTCTAGCGCCGGGAAACCAAGAGACCCAGTACTTC CASSRALAPGNQETQYF
TRBJ1-1 . once TRBV5-6 TGTGCCAGCAGCTCAAAGGGACCCTACCTCCCTGAAGCTTTCTTT CASSSKGPYLPEAFF
TRBJ1-5 . . TRBV12-3/TRBV12-4 TGTGCCAGCAGTAGAAAGGGGGATCAGCCCCAGCATTTT CASSRKGDQPQHF
TRBJ2-1 TRBD2 once TRBV12-3/TRBV12-4 TGTGCCAGCAGCCCAGGACTAGCGGGTGAGCAGTTCTTC CASSPGLAGEQFF
TRBJ2-7 TRBD2 . TRBV6-5 TGTGCCACCGGATATCAGCGGGGGGGCTCCGAGCAGTACTTC CATGYQRGGSEQYF
TRBJ2-7 . . TRBV20-1 TGCAGTGCTAGAGATCCCTCCGGGATCCAAGGAGAGCAGTACTTC CSARDPSGIQGEQYF
TRBJ1-6 . . TRBV28 TGTGCCAGCAGTCCCCGACTTGGGGCTAATTCACCCCTCCACTTT CASSPRLGANSPLHF
TRBJ1-2 . . TRBV6-4 TGTGCCAGCAGTGACTCATGGGGTGGCTACACCTTC CASSDSWGGYTF
TRBJ2-5 TRBD1 . TRBV28 TGTGCCAGCAGAACCCAGGACAGGGGAGGGACCCAGTACTTC CASRTQDRGGTQYF
TRBJ1-4 . . TRBV7-9 TGTGCCAGCAGCCCCAGGGGAGGCGACGAAAAACTGTTTTTT CASSPRGGDEKLFF
TRBJ2-7 . . TRBV4-3 TGCGCCAGCAGCCAAGATACCCGCTCGGACAGTTCCTACGAGCAGTACTTC CASSQDTRSDSSYEQYF
TRBJ1-5 . . TRBV16 TGTGCCAGCAGCCAATTTGGCCAGGGGAATCAGCCCCAGCATTTT CASSQFGQGNQPQHF
TRBJ1-6 . . TRBV9 TGTGCCAGCAGCGTAGATGGGGCGCGGGGTAATTCACCCCTCCACTTT CASSVDGARGNSPLHF
TRBJ2-7 TRBD1 few TRBV4-3 TGCGCCAGCAGCCAACCTGGACAGGGGTCCTACGAGCAGTACTTC CASSQPGQGSYEQYF
TRBJ1-2 TRBD1 . TRBV7-2 TGTGCCAGCAGCTCCAACAGGGGGCAGTCCTATGGCTACACCTTC CASSSNRGQSYGYTF
TRBJ1-2 . once TRBV12-3/TRBV12-4 TGTGCCAGCAGTTCGTCATCCGGGATCTATGGCTACACCTTC CASSSSSGIYGYTF
TRBJ1-2 . . TRBV5-1 TGCGCCAGCAGCCCGGGACCGGCTAGGGGCTACACCTTC CASSPGPARGYTF
TRBJ1-2 . . TRBV12-3/TRBV12-4 TGTGCCAGCAGTTTGGGTGGACAGATCTATGGCTACACCTTC CASSLGGQIYGYTF
TRBJ2-1 TRBD2 . TRBV5-4 TGTGCCAGCAGCTCGCCGGGGGGCTCCTACAATGAGCAGTTCTTC CASSSPGGSYNEQFF
TRBJ2-1 TRBD2 . TRBV27 TGTGCCAGCAGTCTACCCAGCGGGGGGGCCTACAATGAGCAGTTCTTC CASSLPSGGAYNEQFF
TRBJ2-7 . . TRBV7-2 TGTGCCAGCAGCTTAGATCCAGGGGCGGCCTACGAGCAGTACTTC CASSLDPGAAYEQYF
TRBJ1-1 . . TRBV20-1 TGCAGTGCTCCCAGGAGGTTGAACACTGAAGCTTTCTTT CSAPRRLNTEAFF
TRBJ2-1 TRBD2 . TRBV30 TGTGCCTGGAATGGCGGGGGTTCAAATGAGCAGTTCTTC CAWNGGGSNEQFF
TRBJ1-2 . . TRBV7-9 TGTGCCAGCAGCATACAGGGACTAGGCTACACCTTC CASSIQGLGYTF
TRBJ1-4 . . TRBV29-1 TGCAGCGCCGCGGTTGGAACTAATGAAAAACTGTTTTTT CSAAVGTNEKLFF
TRBJ2-3 . . TRBV29-1 TGCAGCGTTGCCAGCTCTAGCACAGATACGCAGTATTTT CSVASSSTDTQYF
TRBJ2-7 . . TRBV7-7 TGTGCTAGCAGCTTAGGTAGAAGTAACGAGCAGTACTTC CASSLGRSNEQYF
TRBJ2-1 TRBD1 . TRBV20-1 TGCAGTGCTAGAGGTCCGGGACAGGGGAGCCTTGAGCAGTTCTTC CSARGPGQGSLEQFF
TRBJ2-6 . . TRBV7-9 TGTGCCAGCAGCCGTGCTGGGGCCAACGTCCTGACTTTC CASSRAGANVLTF
TRBJ1-2 . . TRBV5-1 TGCGCCAGCAGCTTGGACGGGACGGAGCTCTATGGCTACACCTTC CASSLDGTELYGYTF
TRBJ2-7 TRBD2 . TRBV20-1 TGCAGTGCTAGGATGTCTAGCGGGGGGGTCTACGAGCAGTACTTC CSARMSSGGVYEQYF
TRBJ1-2 . . TRBV20-1 TGCAGTGCTGAATCGTCAGGGGCCTATGGCTACACCTTC CSAESSGAYGYTF
TRBJ2-3 . . TRBV3-1 TGTGCCAGCAGCCGCGACCTAGGTGTTACCACAGATACGCAGTATTTT CASSRDLGVTTDTQYF
TRBJ1-3 . . TRBV6-5 TGTGCCAGCAGTTACTCTCGTGGGGGCCCTGGAAACACCATATATTTT CASSYSRGGPGNTIYF
TRBJ1-1 . . TRBV5-1 TGCGCCAGCAGTTTTAAAGGCGCCCGGGCTTTCTTT CASSFKGARAFF
TRBJ1-6 TRBD1 . TRBV9 TGTGCCAGCAGCCCCGGGACAGGTTCGAATTCACCCCTCCACTTT CASSPGTGSNSPLHF
TRBJ2-3 TRBD2 . TRBV2 TGTGCCAGCAGCGCTGAACTAGCGGGGGGCACAGATACGCAGTATTTT CASSAELAGGTDTQYF
TRBJ1-4 TRBD1 . TRBV30 TGTGCCTTGGGACAGGATGAAAAACTGTTTTTT CALGQDEKLFF
TRBJ2-3 . once TRBV3-1 TGTGCCAGCGGGCAGCCCTACACAGATACGCAGTATTTT CASGQPYTDTQYF
TRBJ1-5 . . TRBV20-1 TGCAGTGCTAGGGCCTCGCGGGGTGGTAATCAGCCCCAGCATTTT CSARASRGGNQPQHF
TRBJ2-5 . . TRBV25-1 TGTGCCAGCAGTGAAGCGCAAGAGACCCAGTACTTC CASSEAQETQYF
TRBJ2-3 TRBD2 . TRBV7-2 TGTGCCAGCAGCCCGACTAGCGGGGGCCTCGGTACGCAGTATTTT CASSPTSGGLGTQYF
TRBJ2-4 TRBD2 . TRBV3-1 TGTGCCAGCAGCCAAAGGGGAGGGAAAAACATTCAGTACTTC CASSQRGGKNIQYF
TRBJ2-1 TRBD2 . TRBV28 TGTGCCAGCAGTAAGGCTAGCGGGTCACTAGGCAATGAGCAGTTCTTC CASSKASGSLGNEQFF
TRBJ2-1 . . TRBV5-1 TGCGCCAGCAGCTGGAGCATCGGTGAGCAGTTCTTC CASSWSIGEQFF